Reported below is one T cell receptor (beta chain). Its antigen is unidentified. Profiling that covered TCR beta VDJ and CDR3 relied on genomic DNA as its template. TCRdb ran MiXCR on the reads and lists one entry per CDR3 protein. The data contain just over 400,000 distinct CDR3 sequences, roughly 64% of them singletons. These data come from a study of CD8+CD57+ T cells in acquired aplastic anemia. For the study at large: Average DNA yield from sorted CD4+ and CD8+ cells was approximately 3.2 ug. In CD4+ cells, healthy donors produced an average of approximately 11 million reads. Overall study findings and caveats: Some 31 sequences, all CD8+ CDR3, were shared between patients and controls. Patients were compared with controls for CD8+ Simpson's diversity, and no significant difference emerged.

There are 14 residues in the CDR3. J lost 8 bases, V lost 0 bases, and 6 bases had no gene match. Germline loops: CDR1 LGHNA, CDR2 YNFKEQ. Material for sequencing was sorted CD4+, CD8+, or CD8+CD57+ T cells (not recorded which) from PBMCs. This TCR was recovered from a human donor in good health, serving as a control. V is TRBV4-2 and J is TRBJ1-2, with 7 bases fitting TRBD1. The CDR3 is CASSQDRGQGGYTF. CDR3 DNA: TGTGCCAGCAGCCAAGATAGGGGGCAGGGGGGCTACACCTTC.